The next 4 T cell receptor beta chains were all read from a single sample in a study of read filtering for tumor transcriptome and immune sequencing. Molecular barcoded adaptors covering alpha/delta and beta/gamma chains were used on about 390 ng RNA. TCRdb passed the reads through MiXCR, listing each CDR3 protein once. Here the sample spans approximately 140,000 distinct CDR3 sequences, about 12% being singletons. Input material: a population of CD138-negative cells sorted from bone marrow. These receptors were taken from a donor over 35 with multiple myeloma.

A word on this clonotype: This sequence may be a read error, since a much larger clone differs from it by one base. Here the CDR3 omits its conserved ending phenylalanine or tryptophan, so a read error is the likely source. The genes are TRBV12-3 or TRBV12-4 and TRBJ1-6, with D tentatively TRBD1 (5 bases). The CDR3 is 13 residues long. V lost 7 bases to trimming and J lost 1 base, with 5 bases between them. CDR3 DNA sequence: TGTGCCAGCAAGGGGTCCTATAATTCACCCCTCCACCTT. This sequence encodes CASKGSYNSPLHL.

About this clonotype: The junction departs from germline at one end; a sequencing error may be responsible. The V gene is TRBV5-4, the J gene TRBJ2-5; D is perhaps TRBD1 (5 bases). CDR1 is SGHNT and CDR2 is YYREEE in the germline V gene (reference sequence). CDR3 length equals 13 residues. The CDR3 region has the DNA TGTGCCAGTAGCTTGGGGCGACAAGAGACCCAGTACTTC. It codes for CASSLGRQETQYF. Together with reference TRBV5-4 and TRBJ2-5, the CDR3 gives the full variable domain: ETGVTQSPTHLIKTRGQQVTLRCSSQSGHNTVSWYQQALGQGPQFIFQYYREEENGRGNFPPRFSGLQFPNYSSELNVNALELDDSALYLCASSLGRQETQYFGPGTRLLVL.

There are many counts of this clonotype. The chain uses TRBV7-9 and TRBJ2-1, with TRBD1 identical over 7 bases. This CDR3 has 15 residues. Looked up from germline, CDR1 is SEHNR and CDR2 is FQNEAQ (reference sequence). The J segment lost 4 bases and the V segment lost 5 bases, leaving 8 bases of the junction unmatched. The CDR3 sequence is CASSIDREIYNEQFF. Here the CDR3 DNA reads TGTGCCAGCAGCATCGACAGGGAAATATACAATGAGCAGTTCTTC. Combining the CDR3 with reference TRBV7-9 and TRBJ2-1 gives the whole variable domain DTGVSQNPRHKITKRGQNVTFRCDPISEHNRLYWYRQTLGQGPEFLTYFQNEAQLEKSRLLSDRFSAERPKGSFSTLEIQRTEQGDSAMYLCASSIDREIYNEQFFGPGTRLTVL.

This clonotype was observed many times. The chain has TRBV3-1 and TRBJ1-2; TRBD1 might be the D (5 bases). The CDR3 loop spans 16 amino acids. V lost 6 bases, J lost 3 bases, and 20 bases lay in between. Germline V gene sequence: CDR1 LGHDT, CDR2 YNNKEL (reference sequence). The CDR3 reads CASSAMGSKGDYGYTF. DNA of the CDR3: TGTGCCAGCAGTGCTATGGGGTCAAAAGGGGACTATGGCTACACCTTC.